This is a list of T cell receptor beta chains from one sample in a study of blood T cell repertoires in COVID-19. Generated by immunoSEQ multiplex PCR, the TCRdb table keeps only in-frame clones and is missing some. The sample yields roughly 150,000 clones, roughly 85% seen once. The sample was PBMCs or T cells enriched from blood (not recorded which). The receptors were sampled from a woman aged 65 to 85 in a cohort exposed to, infected with or recovered from COVID-19 (not recorded which). Each CDR3 is given without its conserved first and last residue.

cdr3_aa | j_call | v_call
ASSIPRGGYT | TRBJ1-2 | TRBV19
ASSTSGSSYEQY | TRBJ2-7 | TRBV5-1
ASSTTSRPGGYYEQY | TRBJ2-7 | TRBV6-2/TRBV6-3
ASSPSYTDSRGYT | TRBJ1-2 | TRBV5-5
ASSYDYSYEQY | TRBJ2-7 | TRBV19
ASSLSPRGFGGKDSPLH | TRBJ1-6 | TRBV27
ASSIWDRTNEQF | TRBJ2-1 | TRBV19
AISGEGVGEQY | TRBJ2-7 | TRBV10-3
ASTITGTPGNTIY | TRBJ1-3 | TRBV5-1
ASGAGSYNEQF | TRBJ2-1 | TRBV6-6
ASSNDNSYEQY | TRBJ2-7 | TRBV5-1
SASTAGVGGYNSPLH | TRBJ1-6 | TRBV20-1
ASSQGDSSSYNSPLH | TRBJ1-6 | TRBV4-1
ASSGQGNYGYT | TRBJ1-2 | TRBV5-1
ASSLGGLAGYEQY | TRBJ2-7 | TRBV19
ASSLPGPGGGTNEKLF | TRBJ1-4 | TRBV5-1
ATYNSGQPQH | TRBJ1-5 | TRBV28
ASSLRLAAGQNEQF | TRBJ2-1 | TRBV11-2
ASIPLGGRASVLNEQF | TRBJ2-1 | TRBV28
ASSMGPGETRTQY | TRBJ2-5 | TRBV19
ASSFTPGQGSYGYT | TRBJ1-2 | TRBV7-9
ASSLDEGGSQQY | TRBJ2-7 | TRBV28
ASSRSRPSRADTQY | TRBJ2-3 | TRBV6-6
ASILAGGVTGELF | TRBJ2-2 | TRBV28
ASSLDRGMYYGYT | TRBJ1-2 | TRBV11-3
ASSFYTGTEYGYT | TRBJ1-2 | TRBV6-5
ASSLVAGGGPNEQF | TRBJ2-1 | TRBV5-1
ASSQQAGGQETQY | TRBJ2-5 | TRBV4-2
ASSLTQGAGGNTIY | TRBJ1-3 | TRBV10-2
ASSIRGTNTEAF | TRBJ1-1 | TRBV7-9
ASTNTHSNQPQH | TRBJ1-5 | TRBV5-8
ASSPGRGYEQY | TRBJ2-7 | TRBV18
ASSFYRGNFEAF | TRBJ1-1 | TRBV7-2
ASSSTPGRRQPQH | TRBJ1-5 | TRBV7-2
ASSLGLASTGELF | TRBJ2-2 | TRBV5-1